These 12 T cell receptor beta chains came from one sample sequenced in a study of molecular identifiers for immune sequencing clone quantification. TCRdb re-derived calls from the PCR reads in MiXCR, one entry per CDR3 protein. The sample shows about 300,000 distinct CDR3 sequences, about a fifth of them seen only once. The material sequenced was naive CD8+ T cells from blood, with Jurkat cell RNA spiked in. The subset denotes: FACS-sorted CD8+CD4-CCR7+CD45RA+ naive T cells. The receptors come from a human donor in good health. Some libraries in this study had Jurkat cell RNA spiked in.

As for this clonotype: Because it lacks the conserved phenylalanine or tryptophan at the end, this CDR3 is likely a read error. The J gene is TRBJ1-6, the V gene TRBV20-1; perhaps TRBD1 as D (5 bases). This CDR3 contains 16 residues. Germline V gene sequence: CDR1 DFQATT, CDR2 SNEGSKA (reference sequence). Trimming cost V 1 base and J 0 bases, with 10 bases left between them. The CDR3 bases are TGCAGTGCTAGAGCGGGTGGGGGCTCCTATAATTCACCCCTCCACTCT. Amino acid sequence: CSARAGGGSYNSPLHS.

This clonotype came up a few times. This chain links TRBV14 with TRBJ2-3, with 7 bases aligning to TRBD2. CDR3 length equals 19 residues. The germline CDR1 and CDR2 sequences are SGHDN and FVKESK. Trimming removed 1 base from V and 0 bases from J; junction bases left unmatched: 13. In nucleotides, the CDR3 is TGTGCCAGCAGCCAAGGGGGCTACGGCGGGAGCTGGAGCACAGATACGCAGTATTTT. It encodes CASSQGGYGGSWSTDTQYF.

This clonotype was counted at least ten times. The rearrangement joins TRBV2 to TRBJ2-3; D is undetermined. CDR3 length equals 14 residues. Between the trimmed V and J ends, which lost 3 bases and 0 bases, there was a span of 7 bases. The germline V gene has CDR1 SNHLY and CDR2 FYNNEI. This CDR3 reads CASSDSLSTDTQYF. The CDR3, as DNA: TGTGCCAGCAGTGACAGTCTAAGCACAGATACGCAGTATTTT.

This clonotype was seen many times. The rearrangement links TRBV5-6 to TRBJ1-5, with D hard to call. The CDR3 is 12 residues long. Germline values: CDR1 SGHDT, CDR2 YYEEEE. Trimming stripped 1 base from V and 7 bases from J, with 6 bases between. The CDR3 sequence: CASSLWEQPQHF. The DNA of the CDR3 is TGTGCCAGCAGCTTGTGGGAACAGCCCCAGCATTTT.

In its sample, this clonotype was seen many times. This chain joins TRBV7-6 and TRBJ2-5, with TRBD1 matching over 9 bases. The CDR3 has 16 amino acids. V dropped 4 bases and J dropped 4; count of bases not matched to a gene: 10. Germline V gene sequence: CDR1 SGHVS, CDR2 FNYEAQ. The CDR3 sequence: CASSSADRGFRETQYF. Here the CDR3 DNA reads TGTGCCAGCAGCTCGGCTGACAGGGGGTTTCGAGAGACCCAGTACTTC.

This clonotype was seen at least ten times. The chain employs TRBV7-6 and TRBJ1-1; D perhaps matches TRBD1 (6 bases). CDR3 length equals 13 residues. CDR1 and CDR2 (germline): SGHVS, FNYEAQ. With 6 bases removed from V and 6 bases from J, the gap between germline ends came to 14 bases. For the CDR3, the DNA is TGTGCCAGCAGTAATACAGGGTTTTCTGAAGCTTTCTTT. This sequence encodes CASSNTGFSEAFF.

The V gene is TRBV25-1, the J gene TRBJ2-7; D assignment may be TRBD1 or TRBD2 (6 bases each). CDR3 size: 13 residues. Per germline, CDR1 MGHDK and CDR2 SYGVNS. Trimming cost V 4 bases and J 5 bases, with 12 bases left between them. Written as DNA, the CDR3 is TGTGCCAGCAGTGCCGGGGGCGCGGACGAGCAGTACTTC. Protein: CASSAGGADEQYF.

This clonotype has a count of ten or more. The J gene is TRBJ2-2, the V gene TRBV11-3; 10 nucleotides match TRBD1. CDR1 is SGHNT, CDR2 YENEEA, per germline. This CDR3 comprises 17 residues. J gave up 2 bases and V 4 bases, and 7 bases lay outside the gene matches. The CDR3 sequence: CASSSRQGAVNTGELFF. The CDR3 DNA follows: TGTGCCAGCAGCTCCAGACAGGGGGCCGTTAACACCGGGGAGCTGTTTTTT.

This clonotype was seen a handful of times. The J gene is TRBJ2-5, the V gene TRBV5-4; 8 bases map to TRBD2. Germline values: CDR1 SGHNT, CDR2 YYREEE (reference sequence). J gave up 10 bases and V 0 bases, and 11 bases lay outside the gene matches. The CDR3 has 15 amino acids. CDR3 region: CASSLGTGGPMVQYF. In DNA form, the CDR3 reads TGTGCCAGCAGCTTGGGAACGGGGGGGCCCATGGTCCAGTACTTC.

For this clonotype: One end of the junction fails to match germline, which may point to a read error. The J gene is TRBJ2-5, the V gene TRBV7-2; 8 nucleotides align to TRBD2. Germline CDR1 reads SGHTA; CDR2 reads FQGNSA. This CDR3 comprises 17 residues. CDR3 residues: CASSPPPGGAYQETQHF. CDR3 nucleotide sequence: TGTGCCAGCAGCCCCCCGCCCGGGGGGGCGTACCAAGAGACCCAGCACTTC. Looking up the rest from reference TRBV7-2 and TRBJ2-5 gives the full variable domain: GAGVSQSPSNKVTEKGKDVELRCDPISGHTALYWYRQSLGQGLEFLIYFQGNSAPDKSGLPSDRFSAERTGGSVSTLTIQRTQQEDSAVYLCASSPPPGGAYQETQHFGPGTRLLVL.

The rearrangement joins TRBV7-8 to TRBJ2-6; TRBD1 matches at 9 bases. Germline CDR1 SGHVS, CDR2 FQNEAQ. The CDR3 totals 18 residues. With V trimmed by 3 bases and J by 4 bases, 10 bases remained unmatched. CDR3 DNA sequence: TGTGCCAGCAGCTTTAAAATACAGGGGGCGTGGGGGGCCAACGTCCTGACTTTC. Residues: CASSFKIQGAWGANVLTF.

This clonotype came up a few times. The chain is built from TRBV7-9 and TRBJ2-5; 7 positions agree with TRBD2. Per the germline V gene, CDR1 is SEHNR and CDR2 is FQNEAQ (reference sequence). The CDR3 runs 12 residues. Losses at the gene ends were 5 bases for V and 10 bases for J; bases not matched to a gene: 7. Here the CDR3 DNA reads TGTGCCAGCAGCCTCAGAGGGGAGGGCCAGTACTTC. This sequence encodes CASSLRGEGQYF.